The 3 T cell receptor beta chains below come from one sample, sequenced in a study of PD-1 blockade in classical Hodgkin lymphoma. Each patient relapsed following autologous stem cell transplantation, and prior brentuximab vedotin exposure differed. Some clones are missing from TCRdb's copy, which holds only in-frame ones; the method was immunoSEQ multiplex PCR. The sample lists more than 25,000 clones, approximately 81% seen once, with around a third in the top ten. The starting material was peripheral blood mononuclear cells (PBMCs), obtained before the second cycle of nivolumab. These receptors were collected from a human donor with classical Hodgkin lymphoma.

The genes are TRBV7-9 and TRBJ1-5, with no clear D. The CDR3 extends over 12 amino acids. Trimming took off 4 bases at V and 5 bases at J, with 6 bases between the two ends. Germline CDR1 SEHNR, CDR2 FQNEAQ (reference sequence). Here the CDR3 DNA reads TGTGCCAGCAGCTGGGGAGATCAGCCCCAGCATTTT. This gives the protein CASSWGDQPQHF. Looking up the rest from reference TRBV7-9 and TRBJ1-5 gives the full variable domain: DTGVSQNPRHKITKRGQNVTFRCDPISEHNRLYWYRQTLGQGPEFLTYFQNEAQLEKSRLLSDRFSAERPKGSFSTLEIQRTEQGDSAMYLCASSWGDQPQHFGDGTRLSIL.

The chain combines TRBV19 with TRBJ2-3; possibly TRBD2 for D (6 bases). Per germline, CDR1 LNHDA and CDR2 SQIVND (reference sequence). V was cut by 8 bases and J by 7 bases, with 16 bases left in between. The CDR3 is 13 residues long. CDR3 protein: CASGGIGGNTQYF. The CDR3 DNA follows: TGTGCCAGTGGCGGCATCGGGGGAAATACGCAGTATTTT.

The rearrangement uses TRBV25-1 and TRBJ2-7; 8 nucleotides match TRBD2. Germline V gene data show CDR1 as MGHDK and CDR2 as SYGVNS. This CDR3 contains 15 residues. Trimming took 1 base from V and 3 from J; bases not matched to a gene: 5. CDR3 DNA sequence: TGTGCCAGCAGTGAATCGGGGGGGCGCAGCTACGAGCAGTACTTC. Translating gives CASSESGGRSYEQYF.